This is a list of T cell receptor beta chains from one sample in a study of T-cell reconstitution after alpha-beta-depleted transplantation in children. TCRdb ran MiXCR on the PCR reads and lists one entry per CDR3 protein. The sample consists of some 9,000 distinct CDR3 sequences, roughly 15% of them appearing once. The specimen comprised PBMCs, mostly from graft donor cells, sampled 60 days after TCRalphabeta/CD19-depleted stem cell transplant. The receptors here all came from a girl under three years old who had a stem cell transplant for combined immunodeficiency, so the T cells may come from the graft donor. CDR3s include the opening cysteine and the closing phenylalanine or tryptophan. D genes are given only for firm matches. The listing skips clone size in some rows; elsewhere it reads once, few, many or a size class.

j_gene: TRBJ1-6; d_gene: -; len: 15; v_gene: TRBV4-2; abundance: many; CDR3nt: TGTGCCAGCAGCCAAGGAAGGCAGGTTGGTTCACCCCTCCACTTT; CDR3aa: CASSQGRQVGSPLHF
j_gene: TRBJ1-3; d_gene: -; len: 12; v_gene: TRBV6-2/TRBV6-3; abundance: few; CDR3nt: TGTGCCAGCAAATGGGACGGAAACACCATATATTTT; CDR3aa: CASKWDGNTIYF
j_gene: TRBJ1-1; d_gene: -; len: 15; v_gene: TRBV5-1; abundance: few; CDR3nt: TGCGCCAGCAGCTTGGTAGGACAGAGGAACACTGAAGCTTTCTTT; CDR3aa: CASSLVGQRNTEAFF
j_gene: TRBJ1-5; d_gene: -; len: 12; v_gene: TRBV4-3; abundance: many; CDR3nt: TGCGCCAGCAGCCAAGAAGGACAGCCCCAGCATTTT; CDR3aa: CASSQEGQPQHF
j_gene: TRBJ1-2; d_gene: -; len: 16; v_gene: TRBV5-5; abundance: few; CDR3nt: TGTGCCAGCAGCTCTATTCTACCGGGGGCGAACTATGGCTACACCTTC; CDR3aa: CASSSILPGANYGYTF
j_gene: TRBJ2-1; d_gene: -; len: 15; v_gene: TRBV6-1; abundance: -; CDR3nt: TGTGCCAGCAGTGAAGCGGGGGGGCCGTACAATGAGCAGTTCTTC; CDR3aa: CASSEAGGPYNEQFF
j_gene: TRBJ2-7; d_gene: TRBD1; len: 16; v_gene: TRBV7-3; abundance: many; CDR3nt: TGTGCCAGCAGCTTATACGAGACAGGGAGAGGCTACGAGCAGTACTTC; CDR3aa: CASSLYETGRGYEQYF
j_gene: TRBJ2-7; d_gene: -; len: 11; v_gene: TRBV28; abundance: many; CDR3nt: TGTGCCAGCAGTTTGTACTACGAGCAGTACTTC; CDR3aa: CASSLYYEQYF
j_gene: TRBJ2-3; d_gene: -; len: 14; v_gene: TRBV11-3; abundance: -; CDR3nt: TGTGCCAGCAGCTTACGACAGAGCACAGATACGCAGTATTTT; CDR3aa: CASSLRQSTDTQYF
j_gene: TRBJ1-5; d_gene: -; len: 14; v_gene: TRBV10-3; abundance: many; CDR3nt: TGTGCCATCAGTGACAGATATAGCAATCAGCCCCAGCATTTT; CDR3aa: CAISDRYSNQPQHF
j_gene: TRBJ1-1; d_gene: -; len: 15; v_gene: TRBV7-2; abundance: -; CDR3nt: TGTGCCAGCAGCCCAATCTGGACCTTGAACACTGAAGCTTTCTTT; CDR3aa: CASSPIWTLNTEAFF
j_gene: TRBJ2-5; d_gene: -; len: 15; v_gene: TRBV12-3/TRBV12-4; abundance: -; CDR3nt: TGTGCCAGCAGTTTTTTCGGGGATAATATGGAGACCCAGTACTTC; CDR3aa: CASSFFGDNMETQYF
j_gene: TRBJ2-1; d_gene: TRBD2; len: 16; v_gene: TRBV27; abundance: -; CDR3nt: TGTGCCAGCCCCCTGCGGGAGCCGGGACTAGGTCGTCGGCAGTTCTTC; CDR3aa: CASPLREPGLGRRQFF
j_gene: TRBJ2-2; d_gene: -; len: 18; v_gene: TRBV29-1; abundance: many; CDR3nt: TGCAGCTCCGACGAAGGTGGCAGGGAGCAATCGAACACCGGGGAGCTGTTTTTT; CDR3aa: CSSDEGGREQSNTGELFF
j_gene: TRBJ2-1; d_gene: -; len: 14; v_gene: TRBV7-9; abundance: few; CDR3nt: TGTGCCAGCAGCAGGGATCCTAGGGGGGTTGAGCAGTTCTTC; CDR3aa: CASSRDPRGVEQFF
j_gene: TRBJ1-4; d_gene: -; len: 13; v_gene: TRBV2; abundance: many; CDR3nt: TGTGCCAGCAGTGACGGATCTAATGAAAAACTGTTTTTT; CDR3aa: CASSDGSNEKLFF
j_gene: TRBJ2-1; d_gene: TRBD2; len: 14; v_gene: TRBV7-9; abundance: many; CDR3nt: TGTGCCAGCAGCTCTCGGACTAGCAACAATGAGCAGTTCTTC; CDR3aa: CASSSRTSNNEQFF
j_gene: TRBJ2-2; d_gene: TRBD2; len: 19; v_gene: TRBV4-1; abundance: many; CDR3nt: TGCGCCAGCAGCCAACCTAGAGGACTAGCGGGGGGGCGGACCGGGGAGCTGTTTTTT; CDR3aa: CASSQPRGLAGGRTGELFF
j_gene: TRBJ2-5; d_gene: -; len: 14; v_gene: TRBV20-1; abundance: many; CDR3nt: TGCAGTGCTAGAGCGATCGGCCACCAAGAGACCCAGTACTTC; CDR3aa: CSARAIGHQETQYF
j_gene: TRBJ2-3; d_gene: -; len: 13; v_gene: TRBV29-1; abundance: many; CDR3nt: TGCAGCGTCCAGGACGGATTCACAGATACGCAGTATTTT; CDR3aa: CSVQDGFTDTQYF
j_gene: TRBJ2-1; d_gene: TRBD1; len: 14; v_gene: TRBV28; abundance: -; CDR3nt: TGTGCCAGCGGGAGGACAGGGGTGTTCGATGAGCAGTTCTTC; CDR3aa: CASGRTGVFDEQFF
j_gene: TRBJ2-7; d_gene: -; len: 12; v_gene: TRBV20-1; abundance: many; CDR3nt: TGCAGTGCTGAGGACAGTTTCTACGAGCAGTACTTC; CDR3aa: CSAEDSFYEQYF
j_gene: TRBJ2-7; d_gene: TRBD1; len: 14; v_gene: TRBV5-1; abundance: -; CDR3nt: TGCGCCAGCAGCCCTAGGACAGGGAACGACGAGCAGTACTTC; CDR3aa: CASSPRTGNDEQYF
j_gene: TRBJ2-1; d_gene: TRBD2; len: 16; v_gene: TRBV30; abundance: few; CDR3nt: TGTGCCTGGAGTGTACATATAGCGGGGGTCTACAATGAGCAGTTCTTC; CDR3aa: CAWSVHIAGVYNEQFF
j_gene: TRBJ1-2; d_gene: TRBD1; len: 15; v_gene: TRBV5-1; abundance: many; CDR3nt: TGCGCCAGCAGCTTCCCTGGACAGGCTGACTATGGCTACACCTTC; CDR3aa: CASSFPGQADYGYTF